The 30 T cell receptor beta chains below all came from one sample that was sequenced in a study of blood T cell repertoires in COVID-19. Produced via immunoSEQ multiplex PCR; TCRdb's table is partial and in-frame only. The table has under 250,000 clones, 65% to 85% seen once. Sequencing was carried out using peripheral blood. The receptors originated from a man in his forties with acute or convalescent COVID-19.

The rearrangement links TRBV6-5 to TRBJ1-3, with D uncertain. Germline V gene data show CDR1 as MNHEY and CDR2 as SVGAGI. The CDR3 has 15 amino acids. V lost 5 bases and J lost 4, with 15 bases in between. This CDR3 reads CASSNPGGRGNTIYF. The CDR3 DNA reads TGTGCCAGCAGTAACCCGGGAGGGAGAGGAAACACCATATATTTT.

The chain joins TRBV6-5 to TRBJ1-3; no clear D. This CDR3 region has 13 residues. V shed 2 bases and J shed 2 bases, with 4 bases lying between them. CDR1 is MNHEY and CDR2 is SVGAGI in the germline V gene. CDR3 sequence: CASSYRAGNTIYF. CDR3 nucleotides: TGTGCCAGCAGTTACCGCGCTGGAAACACCATATATTTT.

The rearrangement joins TRBV29-1 to TRBJ1-1, with 9 nucleotides matching TRBD1. Germline assignment: CDR1 SQVTM and CDR2 ANQGSEA. The CDR3 contains 12 residues. Germline trimming cut 6 bases from V and 4 bases from J; bases unmatched to any gene: 3. CDR3 in DNA: TGCAGCGTCGGGACAGGGTCCACTGAAGCTTTCTTT. It specifies CSVGTGSTEAFF.

The gene calls are TRBV18 and TRBJ2-1, with 14 bases lining up with TRBD2. The CDR3 runs 17 residues. CDR1 KGHSH and CDR2 LQKENI come from the germline V gene. With 5 bases clipped from V and 1 base from J, the junction kept 4 bases outside the gene matches. The CDR3: CASSRLAGGPSYNEQFF. The DNA of the CDR3 is TGTGCCAGCTCAAGACTAGCGGGAGGGCCGTCCTACAATGAGCAGTTCTTC.

As to this clone: No DNA is shown, since the ends of the CDR3 on it are uncertain; the CDR3 is the one TCRdb lists. The chain recombines TRBV18 with TRBJ2-7; the D call in the table, TRBD2, was not verified against the DNA. The CDR3 length is 15 residues, termini included. Germline V lookup: CDR1 KGHSH, CDR2 LQKENI. This CDR3 reads CASSPFGPGEREQYF.

The rearrangement links TRBV6-4 to TRBJ1-1; 10 bases match TRBD1. The length of the CDR3 is 15 residues. The germline CDR1 and CDR2 sequences are MRHNA and SNTAGT. Trimming took 7 bases from V and 1 from J; bases not matched to a gene: 6. The CDR3 loop reads CASTKDRGANTEAFF. In DNA form, the CDR3 reads TGTGCCAGCACTAAGGACAGGGGGGCGAACACTGAAGCTTTCTTT.

For this clone: The same CDR3 also results from other DNA sequences found in this sample. The chain links TRBV12-3 or TRBV12-4 to TRBJ1-5, with D perhaps matching TRBD1 (6 bases). V lost 6 bases, J lost 5 bases, and 8 bases lay in between. The CDR3 is 12 residues long. The CDR3 is CASRAGDQPQHF. The CDR3 DNA reads TGTGCCAGCAGGGCAGGGGATCAGCCCCAGCATTTT.

The V and J genes are TRBV5-6 and TRBJ1-5; D remains ambiguous. V was pared by 0 bases and J by 4 bases, with 5 bases between. Germline V gene lookup returns CDR1 SGHDT and CDR2 YYEEEE. This CDR3 contains 13 residues. In DNA form, the CDR3 reads TGTGCCAGCAGCTTGGGAGCAAATCAGCCCCAGCATTTT. This encodes CASSLGANQPQHF.

The J gene is TRBJ1-3, the V gene TRBV11-2; 7 positions agree with TRBD1. Germline CDR1 reads SGHAT; CDR2 reads FQNNGV. J was trimmed by 2 bases and V by 2 bases; bases with no gene match: 9. The CDR3 is 17 amino acids. The CDR3 loop is CASSLLGGGPAGNTIYF. The DNA for the CDR3 is TGTGCCAGCAGCTTACTCGGAGGGGGCCCAGCTGGAAACACCATATATTTT.

The chain carries TRBV18 and TRBJ2-5; no clear D. The germline V and J ends were trimmed by 3 bases and 2 bases, with 7 bases remaining between them. CDR1 is KGHSH and CDR2 is LQKENI in the germline V gene. The CDR3 extends over 13 amino acids. The CDR3 nucleotides read TGTGCCAGCTCACCGGTAGTTCAAGAGACCCAGTACTTC. Amino acids: CASSPVVQETQYF.

In this sample, this clone turned up once. V and J are TRBV7-2 and TRBJ2-7; the match to TRBD1 covers 8 bases. V lost 3 bases, J lost 7 bases, and 5 bases stayed unmatched. CDR1 SGHTA and CDR2 FQGNSA come from the germline V gene. The CDR3 contains 13 residues. CDR3 region: CASSFRGLGEQYF. The CDR3 DNA reads TGTGCCAGCAGCTTCAGGGGGCTTGGGGAGCAGTACTTC.

This chain uses TRBV2 with TRBJ1-5, with D tentatively TRBD1 (5 bases). The V gene's germline CDR1 is SNHLY and CDR2 FYNNEI. The CDR3 runs to 13 residues. Trimming took 5 bases from V and 7 from J, leaving 12 bases between them. CDR3 region: CASSRERGQPQHF. In DNA form, the CDR3 reads TGTGCCAGCAGTCGCGAAAGGGGACAGCCCCAGCATTTT.

A few counts support this clone. V usage is TRBV5-5 and J usage is TRBJ1-4; D remains ambiguous. V was shortened by 7 bases and J by 3 bases, with 10 bases between the two germline ends. CDR3 length: 13 residues. From germline, CDR1 is SGHKS and CDR2 YYEKEE (reference sequence). CDR3 loop: CASLGRPNEKLFF. The CDR3 DNA reads as TGTGCCAGCTTGGGCAGGCCTAATGAAAAACTGTTTTTT.

The chain links TRBV2 to TRBJ2-3, with D perhaps matching TRBD2 (6 bases). The CDR3 consists of 13 residues. Looked up from germline, CDR1 is SNHLY and CDR2 is FYNNEI. The V gene lost 6 bases and the J gene lost 0 bases, with 7 bases spanning the gap. The CDR3, as DNA: TGTGCCAGCAGGGGGACTAGCACAGATACGCAGTATTTT. It is translated as CASRGTSTDTQYF. Full variable domain (outside the CDR3, taken from reference TRBV2 and TRBJ2-3): EPEVTQTPSHQVTQMGQEVILRCVPISNHLYFYWYRQILGQKVEFLVSFYNNEISEKSEIFDDQFSVERPDGSNFTLKIRSTKLEDSAMYFCASRGTSTDTQYFGPGTRLTVL.

The rearrangement links TRBV7-9 to TRBJ2-4; D possibly corresponds to TRBD2 (5 bases). Trimming removed 5 bases from V and 1 base from J, with 18 bases in between. Germline values: CDR1 SEHNR, CDR2 FQNEAQ (reference sequence). The CDR3 contains 17 residues. The CDR3 protein is CASSTSPGDEAKNIQYF. The CDR3 DNA sequence: TGTGCCAGCAGCACAAGTCCCGGGGATGAGGCCAAAAACATTCAGTACTTC.

The gene calls are TRBV30 and TRBJ2-2; D unclear. The CDR3 has 12 residues. V dropped 7 bases and J dropped 6 bases, with 12 bases sitting between them. CDR1 and CDR2 from the germline V gene are GTSNPN and SVGIG (reference sequence). The CDR3 loop reads CASNEAPGELFF. For the CDR3, the DNA is TGTGCCTCGAACGAGGCCCCCGGGGAGCTGTTTTTT.

This rearrangement joins TRBV7-8 to TRBJ1-5; 7 bases agree with TRBD1. Germline CDR1 and CDR2: SGHVS and FQNEAQ. There are 15 residues in the CDR3. V was clipped by 1 base and J by 7 bases; unmatched bases: 7. The CDR3 region has the DNA TGTGCCAGCAGCTTAGGGAGGGGGCCGGGGCAGCCCCAGCATTTT. Its translation is CASSLGRGPGQPQHF.

The chain links TRBV11-2 to TRBJ1-2; D gene ambiguous. CDR3 length: 12 amino acids. V gave up 5 bases and J gave up 0 bases, with 4 bases separating them. From germline, CDR1 is SGHAT and CDR2 FQNNGV. CDR3 residues: CASSRANYGYTF. CDR3 nucleotide sequence: TGTGCCAGCAGCCGAGCTAACTATGGCTACACCTTC.

The chain employs TRBV7-9 and TRBJ2-5, with D unresolved. Between the trimmed V and J ends, which lost 5 bases and 8 bases, there was a span of 9 bases. Germline V gene lookup returns CDR1 SEHNR and CDR2 FQNEAQ (reference sequence). The length of the CDR3 is 11 residues. The DNA for the CDR3 is TGTGCCAGCAGCCCAGGTTTTACCCAGTACTTC. It is translated as CASSPGFTQYF.

The genes are TRBV6-5 and TRBJ2-7; D gene unclear. The germline V gene encodes CDR1 MNHEY and CDR2 SVGAGI. V gave up 2 bases and J gave up 0 bases, with 8 bases separating them. The CDR3 totals 14 residues. Here the CDR3 DNA reads TGTGCCAGCAGTTACATTGGCAGCTCCTACGAGCAGTACTTC. This codes for CASSYIGSSYEQYF.

This clone was seen a handful of times. The chain couples TRBV5-1 to TRBJ2-5, with a possible D match to TRBD1 (6 bases). Between the trimmed V and J ends, which lost 2 bases and 5 bases, there was a span of 7 bases. The CDR3 is 12 residues long. Looked up from germline, CDR1 is SGHRS and CDR2 is YFSETQ. The CDR3 spells CASSLRGETQYF. CDR3 nucleotide sequence: TGCGCCAGCAGCTTAAGGGGGGAGACCCAGTACTTC.

This chain links TRBV5-6 with TRBJ1-2, with 9 bases matching TRBD1. The CDR3 covers 16 residues. J lost 5 bases, V lost 0 bases, and 8 bases had no gene match. The germline gives CDR1 SGHDT, CDR2 YYEEEE. As DNA, the CDR3 is TGTGCCAGCAGCTTGGTATTTACAGGGGGCCTTTATGGCTACACCTTC. Translated: CASSLVFTGGLYGYTF. The full variable domain, completed using reference TRBV5-6 and TRBJ1-2, is DAGVTQSPTHLIKTRGQQVTLRCSPKSGHDTVSWYQQALGQGPQFIFQYYEEEERQRGNFPDRFSGHQFPNYSSELNVNALLLGDSALYLCASSLVFTGGLYGYTFGSGTRLTVV.

The chain carries TRBV5-1 and TRBJ2-7; tentative D call: TRBD1 (6 bases). The CDR3 covers 16 residues. Deletions cut 2 bases from V and 2 bases from J, with 17 bases between. Germline V gives CDR1 SGHRS, CDR2 YFSETQ. The CDR3 coding sequence is TGCGCCAGCAGCTTCAAGCTGGACAGATCCACCTACGAGCAGTACTTC. This codes for CASSFKLDRSTYEQYF.

The V gene is TRBV27, the J gene TRBJ1-5; 7 bases map to TRBD1. The V gene's germline CDR1 is MNHEY and CDR2 SMNVEV (reference sequence). This CDR3 comprises 15 residues. V lost 5 bases and J lost 3; bases outside the gene matches: 7. This chain's CDR3 is CASSVGDSYNQPQHF. The CDR3 DNA reads TGTGCCAGCAGTGTCGGGGACAGCTACAATCAGCCCCAGCATTTT.

J is TRBJ2-4 and V is TRBV4-1, with TRBD1 as a possible D gene (6 bases). CDR1 is MGHRA and CDR2 is YSYEKL in the germline V gene. This CDR3 region has 14 residues. The ends were cut back, 4 bases at V and 6 bases at J, with 13 bases in the middle. CDR3 coding DNA: TGCGCCAGCAGCCTACAGGGAAGTGGAAACATTCAGTACTTC. It is translated as CASSLQGSGNIQYF.

The chain combines TRBV18 with TRBJ2-5, with 7 bases that match TRBD2. J gave up 5 bases and V 6 bases, and 15 bases lay outside the gene matches. The germline gives CDR1 KGHSH, CDR2 LQKENI. The CDR3 spans 16 residues. The CDR3 bases are TGTGCCAGCTCGTCCTTGTCACTAGCGTCGGGGGAGACCCAGTACTTC. Its translation: CASSSLSLASGETQYF. The variable domain in full, completed from reference TRBV18 and TRBJ2-5, reads NAGVMQNPRHLVRRRGQEARLRCSPMKGHSHVYWYRQLPEEGLKFMVYLQKENIIDESGMPKERFSAEFPKEGPSILRIQQVVRGDSAAYFCASSSLSLASGETQYFGPGTRLLVL.

V and J are TRBV5-4 and TRBJ1-6; a weak D match, TRBD1 (5 bases). Germline V CDR1 and CDR2: SGHNT, YYREEE (reference sequence). V dropped 8 bases and J dropped 8 bases, with 14 bases sitting between them. The CDR3 is 13 residues long. CDR3 DNA sequence: TGTGCCAGTCAGGGTGCTTATGATTCACCCCTCCACTTT. This encodes CASQGAYDSPLHF.

The chain joins TRBV2 to TRBJ1-1; the match to TRBD1 covers 9 bases. Germline assignment: CDR1 SNHLY and CDR2 FYNNEI. V lost 5 bases, J lost 5 bases, and 6 bases stayed unmatched. CDR3 size: 14 residues. The chain's CDR3 is CASSSLTGGTEAFF. The CDR3 bases are TGTGCCAGCAGTTCTCTGACAGGGGGAACTGAAGCTTTCTTT. Full variable domain (remainder filled in from reference TRBV2 and TRBJ1-1): EPEVTQTPSHQVTQMGQEVILRCVPISNHLYFYWYRQILGQKVEFLVSFYNNEISEKSEIFDDQFSVERPDGSNFTLKIRSTKLEDSAMYFCASSSLTGGTEAFFGQGTRLTVV.

The chain has TRBV15 and TRBJ1-1; 7 nucleotides agree with TRBD1. The CDR3 is 15 amino acids. CDR1 and CDR2 (germline): LNHNV, YYDKDF (reference sequence). Trimming at V came to 0 bases and at J to 8 bases, leaving 9 bases not matched to a gene. CDR3 sequence reads: CATSRDARDREEAFF. For the CDR3, the DNA is TGTGCCACCAGCAGAGATGCTCGTGACAGGGAGGAAGCTTTCTTT.

With respect to this clone: Other DNA sequences in the same sample also yield this CDR3. CDR3 loop: CASSPPGGNYGYTF. The CDR3 nucleotides read TGCGCCAGCAGCCCCCCGGGAGGTAACTATGGCTACACCTTC. The chain employs TRBV5-1 and TRBJ1-2; D remains ambiguous. CDR1 is SGHRS, CDR2 YFSETQ, per germline. V lost 4 bases and J 1 base, leaving 11 bases between the germline ends. The CDR3 runs 14 residues.